Each of the 21 T cell receptor beta chains below was sequenced from the same sample in a study of vaccination effects on CD4 cells after COVID-19. Libraries were prepared by immunoSEQ multiplex PCR; TCRdb keeps only in-frame clonotypes and omits some of them. The table lists some 28,000 clones, 75% to 85% of them singletons. Their antigen targets remain unknown. ViraFEST expansion of antigen-specific CD4+ T cells with viral peptide pools preceded sequencing. Cells that had been cultured for approximately ten days were the source of isolated CD4+ T cells. Neither prior SARS-CoV-2 infection nor positive nucleocapsid antibodies were present in the vaccine recipients. The material was CD4+ T cells from PBMCs cultured with SARS-CoV-2 spike peptides, obtained before COVID-19 vaccination. The source is a human donor who received a COVID-19 vaccine.

This clone was picked up a small number of times. The V call is TRBV12-3 or TRBV12-4, the J call TRBJ2-2; D not resolved. V was cut by 3 bases and J by 9 bases, with 5 bases left in between. The CDR3 has 11 residues. CDR3 protein: CASSFSRELFF. As DNA, the CDR3 is TGTGCCAGCAGTTTCTCCCGGGAGCTGTTTTTT.

The chain joins TRBV29-1 to TRBJ1-1; D perhaps matches TRBD1 (5 bases). V lost 4 bases, J lost 2 bases, and 14 bases lay in between. This CDR3 comprises 14 residues. Germline V gene lookup returns CDR1 SQVTM and CDR2 ANQGSEA. The CDR3 here is CSVVVGQGNTEAFF. DNA for the CDR3: TGCAGCGTTGTTGTGGGGCAGGGCAACACTGAAGCTTTCTTT. The complete variable domain, with remaining parts taken from reference TRBV29-1 and TRBJ1-1, reads SAVISQKPSRDICQRGTSLTIQCQVDSQVTMMFWYRQQPGQSLTLIATANQGSEATYESGFVIDKFPISRPNLTFSTLTVSNMSPEDSSIYLCSVVVGQGNTEAFFGQGTRLTVV.

This clone appeared a few times. The chain employs TRBV9 and TRBJ2-2; D not resolved. Trimming took off 4 bases at V and 3 bases at J, with 7 bases between the two ends. CDR1 and CDR2 from the germline V gene are SGDLS and YYNGEE. The CDR3 has 13 amino acids. The DNA for the CDR3 is TGTGCCAGCAGCCTTCAGTACACCGGGGAGCTGTTTTTT. Its protein product is CASSLQYTGELFF.

The gene calls are TRBV9 and TRBJ2-7; weak D call: TRBD1 (6 bases). Germline CDR1 is SGDLS and CDR2 is YYNGEE. This CDR3 is built from 16 residues. Trimming removed 1 base from V and 4 bases from J, with 18 bases in between. This chain's CDR3 is CASSVRGDGTQYEQYF. DNA of the CDR3: TGTGCCAGCAGCGTAAGAGGGGACGGGACACAGTACGAGCAGTACTTC.

This clone was seen a handful of times. This chain uses TRBV5-6 with TRBJ1-2; maybe TRBD1 (5 bases). V shed 0 bases and J shed 4 bases, with 13 bases lying between them. The CDR3 is made up of 15 amino acids. The germline gives CDR1 SGHDT, CDR2 YYEEEE. Written as DNA, the CDR3 is TGTGCCAGCAGCTTGGTTAGCCAGGGCGGCTATGGCTACACCTTC. It codes for CASSLVSQGGYGYTF.

The chain recombines TRBV20-1 with TRBJ2-2; 8 bases line up with TRBD2. Germline CDR1 DFQATT, CDR2 SNEGSKA (reference sequence). The CDR3 sequence is 14 residues long. With 3 bases clipped from V and 7 bases from J, the junction kept 7 bases outside the gene matches. CDR3 residues: CSASLAGGGGELFF. The CDR3 DNA reads TGCAGTGCTAGTTTGGCGGGGGGAGGCGGGGAGCTGTTTTTT.

The chain combines TRBV3-1 (or the pseudogene TRBV3-2) with TRBJ2-7; no clear D. V was clipped by 4 bases and J by 3 bases, with 16 bases between them. CDR1 and CDR2 (germline): LGHDT, YNNKEL (reference sequence). There are 15 residues in the CDR3. CDR3 sequence: CASSPSALRVYEQYF. The CDR3, as DNA: TGTGCCAGCAGCCCCAGCGCGCTCCGTGTCTACGAGCAGTACTTC.

This clone appeared a few times. The genes are TRBV10-3 and TRBJ2-2; the D gene is possibly TRBD1 (6 bases). The CDR3 loop spans 14 amino acids. Germline CDR1 is ENHRY and CDR2 is SYGVKD. With 4 bases removed from V and 3 bases from J, the gap between germline ends came to 9 bases. The CDR3 region has the DNA TGTGCCATCAGTGGGGCAGGGGACACCGGGGAGCTGTTTTTT. Its translation is CAISGAGDTGELFF.

This rearrangement joins TRBV18 to TRBJ1-1, with D unresolved. Germline values: CDR1 KGHSH, CDR2 LQKENI. The V and J ends lost 3 bases and 0 bases respectively, with 5 bases between them. The CDR3 is 13 amino acids. CDR3: CASSPQLNTEAFF. CDR3 bases: TGTGCCAGCTCACCTCAGCTGAACACTGAAGCTTTCTTT.

The J gene is TRBJ1-5, the V gene TRBV6-5; D unresolved. V dropped 7 bases and J dropped 5 bases, with 15 bases sitting between them. In germline, CDR1 is MNHEY, CDR2 SVGAGI. The CDR3 is 14 amino acids. Here the CDR3 reads CASTSAFNDQPQHF. DNA for the CDR3: TGTGCCAGCACCTCGGCCTTTAACGATCAGCCCCAGCATTTT.

V is TRBV7-2 and J is TRBJ2-1; D ambiguous. Germline V gene data show CDR1 as SGHTA and CDR2 as FQGNSA. CDR3 length equals 14 residues. The V gene lost 0 bases and the J gene lost 8 bases, with 11 bases spanning the gap. The CDR3 DNA sequence: TGTGCCAGCAGCTTAGCGTATTCGGGCGATGAGCAGTTCTTC. Translating gives CASSLAYSGDEQFF.

The chain is built from TRBV28 and TRBJ2-5, with 9 bases aligning to TRBD1. In germline, CDR1 is MDHEN, CDR2 SYDVKM. The V segment lost 5 bases and the J segment 4 bases; nucleotides outside the gene matches: 2. The CDR3 loop spans 13 amino acids. Written as DNA, the CDR3 is TGTGCCAGCAGTGGGACAGGGAGAGAGACCCAGTACTTC. Translation: CASSGTGRETQYF.

The rearrangement uses TRBV5-1 and TRBJ2-3; no reliable D call. Germline loops: CDR1 SGHRS, CDR2 YFSETQ. The CDR3 covers 16 residues. The V end lost 1 base, the J end lost 1 base, and 13 bases lay between the germline ends. DNA for the CDR3: TGCGCCAGCAGCTTGTATGTAGGACGGGGCACAGATACGCAGTATTTT. Its protein is CASSLYVGRGTDTQYF.

This chain uses TRBV6-5 with TRBJ1-3; D remains unclear. The V end was cut by 7 bases, the J end by 3 bases, with 13 bases between. The CDR3 extends over 14 amino acids. The germline CDR1 and CDR2 sequences are MNHEY and SVGAGI. The CDR3 DNA is TGTGCCAGCACCCCAAGCGGGGTTGGAAACACCATATATTTT. Amino acids: CASTPSGVGNTIYF.

The rearrangement joins TRBV5-4 to TRBJ1-1; maybe TRBD1 (6 bases). CDR3 length: 15 residues. Trimming shortened V by 4 bases and J by 1 base, and 14 bases separated the two germline ends. Germline V gene sequence: CDR1 SGHNT, CDR2 YYREEE (reference sequence). CDR3 DNA: TGTGCCAGCAGCCCAGATCCCAGGGGGAACACTGAAGCTTTCTTT. This gives the protein CASSPDPRGNTEAFF.

The rearrangement links TRBV12-3 or TRBV12-4 to TRBJ1-1; the D is unclear. The CDR3 loop spans 12 amino acids. The V end was cut by 2 bases, the J end by 11 bases, with 12 bases between. DNA for the CDR3: TGTGCCAGCAGTTTAAGTGGGCCCGGGGCTTTCTTT. This gives the protein CASSLSGPGAFF.

The chain uses TRBV2 and TRBJ1-2; a weak D match, TRBD1 (6 bases). Germline CDR1 SNHLY, CDR2 FYNNEI. The CDR3 extends over 13 amino acids. The V end lost 6 bases, the J end lost 2 bases, and 10 bases lay between the germline ends. The CDR3 sequence: CASSAGTNYGYTF. CDR3 nucleotide sequence: TGTGCCAGCAGCGCCGGGACAAACTATGGCTACACCTTC.

The chain uses TRBV11-2 and TRBJ2-7; D perhaps matches TRBD2 (5 bases). Trimming shortened V by 4 bases and J by 4 bases, and 8 bases separated the two germline ends. The length of the CDR3 is 12 residues. Germline V gene lookup returns CDR1 SGHAT and CDR2 FQNNGV. CDR3 DNA: TGTGCCAGCAGCTCGGACTTATACGAGCAGTACTTC. It codes for CASSSDLYEQYF.

The chain recombines TRBV6-1 with TRBJ2-7; 10 positions agree with TRBD1. CDR3 length equals 15 residues. In germline, CDR1 is MNHNS, CDR2 SASEGT. The trim removed 3 bases at V and 2 bases at J, leaving 4 bases unmatched. Written as DNA, the CDR3 is TGTGCCAGCAGTGACGGGGGGACAGGGGCCTACGAGCAGTACTTC. Its translation is CASSDGGTGAYEQYF.

The chain joins TRBV27 to TRBJ1-2; 8 bases line up with TRBD1. In germline, CDR1 is MNHEY, CDR2 SMNVEV (reference sequence). V trimming: 2 bases; J trimming: 4 bases; junction bases outside the gene matches: 12. The CDR3 is 17 amino acids. Here the CDR3 reads CASSLNRGSHRGYGYTF. For the CDR3, the DNA is TGTGCCAGCAGTTTAAACAGGGGGAGTCATAGAGGCTATGGCTACACCTTC.

This clone was picked up a small number of times. The chain has TRBV4-1 and TRBJ1-2; D is unresolved. The length of the CDR3 is 11 residues. The germline V gene has CDR1 MGHRA and CDR2 YSYEKL. The germline V and J ends were trimmed by 8 bases and 4 bases, with 8 bases remaining between them. CDR3 sequence: CASLDLYGYTF. CDR3 DNA sequence: TGCGCCAGCCTCGACCTCTATGGCTACACCTTC.